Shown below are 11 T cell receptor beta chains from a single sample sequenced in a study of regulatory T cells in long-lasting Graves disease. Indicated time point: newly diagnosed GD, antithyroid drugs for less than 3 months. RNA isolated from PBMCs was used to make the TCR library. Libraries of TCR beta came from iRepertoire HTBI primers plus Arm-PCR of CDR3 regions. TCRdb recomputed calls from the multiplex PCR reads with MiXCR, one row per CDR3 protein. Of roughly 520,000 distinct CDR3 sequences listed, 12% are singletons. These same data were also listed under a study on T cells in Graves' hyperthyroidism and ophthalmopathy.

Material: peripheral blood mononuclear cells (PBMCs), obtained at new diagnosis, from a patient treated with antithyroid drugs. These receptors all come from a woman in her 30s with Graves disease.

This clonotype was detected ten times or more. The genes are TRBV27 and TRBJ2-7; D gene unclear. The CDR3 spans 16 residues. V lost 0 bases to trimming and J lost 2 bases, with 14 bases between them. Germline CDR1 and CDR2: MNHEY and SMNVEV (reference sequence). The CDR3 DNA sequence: TGTGCCAGCAGTTTATCAATGTGGGATATGGCCTACGAGCAGTACTTC. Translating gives CASSLSMWDMAYEQYF.

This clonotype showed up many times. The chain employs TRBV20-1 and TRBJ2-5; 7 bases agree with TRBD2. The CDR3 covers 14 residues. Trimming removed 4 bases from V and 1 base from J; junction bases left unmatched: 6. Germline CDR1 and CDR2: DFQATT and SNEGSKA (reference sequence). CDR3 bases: TGCAGTGCTATGAGCGGGGATCTCCAAGAGACCCAGTACTTC. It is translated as CSAMSGDLQETQYF.

The CDR3 DNA reads TGTGCCAGCAGCCCTCGACAGGCGGATGGCTACACCTTC. It translates to CASSPRQADGYTF. The rearrangement links TRBV7-9 to TRBJ1-2, with D possibly matching TRBD1 (6 bases). Germline V gives CDR1 SEHNR, CDR2 FQNEAQ (reference sequence). V lost 5 bases and J lost 6, with 13 bases in between. This CDR3 region has 13 residues.

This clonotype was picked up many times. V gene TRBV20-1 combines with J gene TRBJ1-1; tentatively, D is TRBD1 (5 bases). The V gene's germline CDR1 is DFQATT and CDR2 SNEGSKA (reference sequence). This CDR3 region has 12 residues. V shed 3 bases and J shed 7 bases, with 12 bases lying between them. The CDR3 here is CSARGRGVEAFF. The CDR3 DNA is TGCAGTGCTAGGGGGCGTGGGGTTGAAGCTTTCTTT.

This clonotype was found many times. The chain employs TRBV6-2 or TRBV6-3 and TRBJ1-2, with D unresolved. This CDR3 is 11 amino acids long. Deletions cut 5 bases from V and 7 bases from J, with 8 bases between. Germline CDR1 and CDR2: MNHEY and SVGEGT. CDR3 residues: CASSGGLGYTF. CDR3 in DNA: TGTGCCAGCAGTGGAGGTCTTGGCTACACCTTC.

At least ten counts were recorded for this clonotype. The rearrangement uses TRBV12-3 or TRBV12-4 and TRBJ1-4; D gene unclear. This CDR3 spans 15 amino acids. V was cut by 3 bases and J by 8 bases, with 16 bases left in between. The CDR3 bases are TGTGCCAGCAGTTTTCAGGAGCCGCATCGGGAAAAACTGTTTTTT. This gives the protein CASSFQEPHREKLFF.

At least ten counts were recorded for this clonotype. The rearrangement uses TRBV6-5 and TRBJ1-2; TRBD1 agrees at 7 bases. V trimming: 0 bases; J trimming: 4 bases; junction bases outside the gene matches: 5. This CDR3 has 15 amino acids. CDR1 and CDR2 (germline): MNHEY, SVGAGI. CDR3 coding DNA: TGTGCCAGCAGTTACTCAGGGGGCTCTTTCTATGGCTACACCTTC. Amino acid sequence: CASSYSGGSFYGYTF.

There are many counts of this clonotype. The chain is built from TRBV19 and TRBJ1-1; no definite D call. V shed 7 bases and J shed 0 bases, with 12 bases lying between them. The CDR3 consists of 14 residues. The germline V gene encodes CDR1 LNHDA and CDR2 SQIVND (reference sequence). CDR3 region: CASTRSRMNTEAFF. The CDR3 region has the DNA TGTGCCAGTACGAGGAGCCGAATGAACACTGAAGCTTTCTTT.

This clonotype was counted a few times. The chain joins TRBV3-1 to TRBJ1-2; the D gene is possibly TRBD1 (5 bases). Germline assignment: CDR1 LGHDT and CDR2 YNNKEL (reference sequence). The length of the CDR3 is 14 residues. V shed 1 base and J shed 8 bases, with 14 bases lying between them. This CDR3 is CASSQVLGGGGYTF. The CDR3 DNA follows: TGTGCCAGCAGCCAAGTTTTGGGGGGAGGGGGCTACACCTTC.

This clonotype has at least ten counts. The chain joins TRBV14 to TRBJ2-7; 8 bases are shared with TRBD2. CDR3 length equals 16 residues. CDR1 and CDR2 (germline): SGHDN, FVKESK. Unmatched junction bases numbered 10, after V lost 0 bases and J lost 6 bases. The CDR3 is CASSQDRDGRASEQYF. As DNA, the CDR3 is TGTGCCAGCAGCCAAGATCGCGACGGGAGGGCCTCCGAGCAGTACTTC.

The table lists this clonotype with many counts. CDR3 DNA sequence: TGTGCCAGCAGCTTAGCATTGGGGGGACTAGCGGGAGGGTTGAGTGAGCAGTTCTTC. It yields the protein CASSLALGGLAGGLSEQFF. The rearrangement links TRBV7-8 to TRBJ2-1; 16 bases align to TRBD2. Looked up from germline, CDR1 is SGHVS and CDR2 is FQNEAQ. This CDR3 contains 19 residues. The V gene end was trimmed by 0 bases and the J gene end by 9 bases; junction bases not matched to a gene: 11. Using reference TRBV7-8 and TRBJ2-1 for the parts outside the CDR3, the full variable domain is GAGVSQSPRYKVAKRGQDVALRCDPISGHVSLFWYQQALGQGPEFLTYFQNEAQLDKSGLPSDRFFAERPEGSVSTLKIQRTQQEDSAVYLCASSLALGGLAGGLSEQFFGPGTRLTVL.